This T cell receptor beta chain appears in the sequencing data of a study of cytomegalovirus exposure and HLA in healthy donors. In the study overall: A preliminary data release comprised about 85 million unique TCRs obtained from HLA-typed donors.

PCR was performed using 60 Vbeta and 13 Jbeta primers. Only in-frame clones appear in the TCRdb table, and some are missing; sequencing was by immunoSEQ multiplex PCR. The sample holds around 150,000 clones. Germline CDR1 and CDR2: MNHEY and SMNVEV (reference sequence). V was trimmed by 7 bases and J by 3 bases, leaving 20 bases between them. The CDR3 contains 16 residues. Remarks on this clone: Antigen specificity is unknown.

Regarding the study as a whole: Many donors carried some public TCRs, although rarity characterized most TCR sequences.

It was healthy bone marrow donors who served as donors. Sampled while nominally healthy, donors likely had unrecorded immune exposures. The sequence derives from a man in his forties in good health and CMV-seronegative. The chain uses TRBV27 and TRBJ2-3; D is possibly TRBD1 (7 bases). The sample comprised PBMCs. For the CDR3, the DNA is TGTGCCAGCACCCAGGGGGGTCGACGTTTAACAGATACGCAGTATTTT. As protein: CASTQGGRRLTDTQYF.